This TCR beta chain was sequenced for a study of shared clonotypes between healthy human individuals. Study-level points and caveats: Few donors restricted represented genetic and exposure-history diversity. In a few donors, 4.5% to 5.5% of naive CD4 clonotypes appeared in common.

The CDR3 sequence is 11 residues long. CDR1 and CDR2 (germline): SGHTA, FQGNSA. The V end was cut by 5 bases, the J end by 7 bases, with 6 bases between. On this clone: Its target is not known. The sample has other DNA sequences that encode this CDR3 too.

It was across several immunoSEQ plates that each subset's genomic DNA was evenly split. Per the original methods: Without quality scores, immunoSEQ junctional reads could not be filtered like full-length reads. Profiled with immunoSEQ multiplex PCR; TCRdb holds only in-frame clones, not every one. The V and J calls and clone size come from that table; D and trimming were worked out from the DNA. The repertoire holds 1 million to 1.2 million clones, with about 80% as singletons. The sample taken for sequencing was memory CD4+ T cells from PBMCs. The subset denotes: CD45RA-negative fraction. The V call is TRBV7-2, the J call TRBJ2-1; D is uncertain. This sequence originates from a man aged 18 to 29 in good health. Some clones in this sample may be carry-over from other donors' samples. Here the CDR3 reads CASSLLNEQFF. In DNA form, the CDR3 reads TGTGCCAGCAGCCTTCTAAATGAGCAGTTCTTC.